Listed here are 8 T cell receptor beta chains from one sample, sequenced in a study of blood T cell repertoires in COVID-19. The data were produced by immunoSEQ multiplex PCR, yet TCRdb's version contains in-frame clones alone and is incomplete. The table has 230,000 or so clones, roughly 80% seen once. The sequenced sample consisted of peripheral blood. The receptors were gathered from a human donor in a cohort sampled during active COVID-19.

This chain uses TRBV28 with TRBJ2-5; TRBD1 is a possible D gene (5 bases). Per germline, CDR1 MDHEN and CDR2 SYDVKM. V was cut by 2 bases and J by 4 bases, with 8 bases left in between. The CDR3 extends over 13 amino acids. CDR3 in amino acids: CASSLARVETQYF. The CDR3 coding sequence is TGTGCCAGCAGTTTAGCCAGGGTAGAGACCCAGTACTTC.

The rearrangement joins TRBV28 to TRBJ1-2; 10 positions match TRBD1. V dropped 5 bases and J dropped 7; count of bases not matched to a gene: 10. Germline CDR1 MDHEN, CDR2 SYDVKM. The CDR3 sequence is 15 residues long. The DNA for the CDR3 is TGTGCCAGCAGTCTCCCGGGACAGGGGCGGCGTGGCTACACCTTC. It is translated as CASSLPGQGRRGYTF.

The rearrangement links TRBV30 to TRBJ1-5, with 7 bases lining up with TRBD1. The CDR3 has 13 residues. Germline V gene data show CDR1 as GTSNPN and CDR2 as SVGIG (reference sequence). V gave up 5 bases and J gave up 6 bases; unmatched junction bases: 7. CDR3 loop: CAWSTGSGQPQHF. In DNA, the CDR3 is TGTGCCTGGTCGACAGGGTCGGGTCAGCCCCAGCATTTT.

This chain connects TRBV28 to TRBJ1-5; D perhaps matches TRBD1 (5 bases). Trimming took off 9 bases at V and 7 bases at J, with 22 bases between the two ends. The CDR3 totals 15 residues. The germline V gene encodes CDR1 MDHEN and CDR2 SYDVKM. This CDR3 is CASGRGGGSQQPQHF. The CDR3 DNA follows: TGTGCCAGTGGGCGGGGGGGAGGTAGTCAGCAGCCCCAGCATTTT. The whole variable domain, filled in from reference TRBV28 and TRBJ1-5, reads DVKVTQSSRYLVKRTGEKVFLECVQDMDHENMFWYRQDPGLGLRLIYFSYDVKMKEKGDIPEGYSVSREKKERFSLILESASTNQTSMYLCASGRGGGSQQPQHFGDGTRLSIL.

V usage is TRBV5-4 and J usage is TRBJ2-7, with 8 bases lining up with TRBD1. CDR3 length equals 14 residues. Germline lookup yields CDR1 SGHNT and CDR2 YYREEE (reference sequence). Losses at the gene ends were 3 bases for V and 4 bases for J; bases not matched to a gene: 6. CDR3 bases: TGTGCCAGCAGCTCGGGCAGGGGGCAGTACGAGCAGTACTTC. Translated: CASSSGRGQYEQYF.

This chain uses TRBV27 with TRBJ2-7; 13 bases line up with TRBD2. From germline, CDR1 is MNHEY and CDR2 SMNVEV (reference sequence). There are 15 residues in the CDR3. V was clipped by 4 bases and J by 5 bases; unmatched bases: 5. The DNA for the CDR3 is TGTGCCAGCAGTTCGCCTACTAGCGGGAGGGACGAGCAGTACTTC. This gives the protein CASSSPTSGRDEQYF.

The chain couples TRBV24-1 to TRBJ1-2; 8 bases match TRBD1. The CDR3 totals 14 residues. The J segment lost 4 bases and the V segment lost 2 bases, leaving 2 bases of the junction unmatched. The V gene's germline CDR1 is KGHDR and CDR2 SFDVKD. The CDR3 sequence is CATSDWDRTYGYTF. The CDR3 bases are TGTGCCACCAGTGATTGGGACAGGACCTATGGCTACACCTTC.

This chain connects TRBV5-5 to TRBJ1-5, with TRBD1 as a possible D gene (6 bases). V lost 0 bases to trimming and J lost 0 bases, with 22 bases between them. CDR3 length: 20 residues. Germline loops: CDR1 SGHKS, CDR2 YYEKEE (reference sequence). CDR3 in amino acids: CASSLAVPGHRLDSNQPQHF. Here the CDR3 DNA reads TGTGCCAGCAGCTTGGCAGTGCCGGGACATCGGCTTGATAGCAATCAGCCCCAGCATTTT.